This passage covers 14 T cell receptor beta chains from one sample sequenced in a study of CD8 T cells in Susac syndrome. The RNA input was about 0.5 to 1 ug, and it was reverse transcribed with random hexamers. One entry per CDR3 protein results from TCRdb running MiXCR on the immunoSEQ multiplex PCR reads. The sample consists of 95,000 to 150,000 distinct CDR3 sequences, 90% to 95% of them appearing once. The sequenced material came from CD8+ T cells from PBMCs. The receptors come from a human donor with Susac syndrome.

In this sample, this clonotype turned up once. The chain links TRBV29-1 to TRBJ2-7; 11 bases fit TRBD1. CDR1 SQVTM and CDR2 ANQGSEA come from the germline V gene. The CDR3 length is 16 residues. V lost 1 base, J lost 0 bases, and 5 bases stayed unmatched. The CDR3 region is CSVEAGDRGSSYEQYF. The CDR3 DNA follows: TGCAGCGTTGAAGCCGGGGACAGGGGGTCCTCCTACGAGCAGTACTTC.

This chain uses TRBV11-2 with TRBJ2-5, with D unclear. CDR1 is SGHAT and CDR2 is FQNNGV in the germline V gene. Trimming cost V 1 base and J 5 bases, with 5 bases left between them. The CDR3 covers 12 residues. CDR3 DNA sequence: TGTGCCAGCAGCTTAGTAAGTGAGACCCAGTACTTC. Translated, it gives CASSLVSETQYF.

V usage is TRBV9 and J usage is TRBJ1-1; D is uncertain. The CDR3 spans 13 residues. Germline values: CDR1 SGDLS, CDR2 YYNGEE. The V gene lost 0 bases and the J gene lost 4 bases, with 7 bases spanning the gap. CDR3: CASSVDVGTEAFF. The CDR3 region has the DNA TGTGCCAGCAGCGTAGACGTAGGCACTGAAGCTTTCTTT.

V is TRBV20-1 and J is TRBJ2-7, with TRBD2 matching 7 bases. The CDR3 runs 14 residues. Trimming took 3 bases from V and 5 from J; bases not matched to a gene: 10. The germline V gene has CDR1 DFQATT and CDR2 SNEGSKA (reference sequence). CDR3 DNA: TGCAGTGCTAGGGATGGGGGGGTTTTCAACGAGCAGTACTTC. Translation: CSARDGGVFNEQYF.

The V and J genes are TRBV5-1 and TRBJ2-7; 9 bases line up with TRBD1. From germline, CDR1 is SGHRS and CDR2 YFSETQ. V lost 0 bases, J lost 3 bases, and 4 bases stayed unmatched. The length of the CDR3 is 15 residues. The chain's CDR3 is CASSLEGQGIYEQYF. The CDR3 DNA is TGCGCCAGCAGCTTGGAGGGACAGGGTATCTACGAGCAGTACTTC.

Here the CDR3 reads CSALEGISGGTYEQYF. The DNA for the CDR3 is TGCAGTGCTCTCGAGGGGATTAGCGGGGGAACCTACGAGCAGTACTTC. This chain uses TRBV20-1 with TRBJ2-7; TRBD2 matches 9 bases. CDR3 length: 16 residues. Germline-derived CDR1 and CDR2 are DFQATT and SNEGSKA (reference sequence). J lost 2 bases, V lost 5 bases, and 13 bases had no gene match.

This clonotype was seen only once. This rearrangement joins TRBV7-6 to TRBJ1-1, with 7 bases fitting TRBD1. CDR1 is SGHVS, CDR2 FNYEAQ, per germline. V shed 5 bases and J 4 bases; nucleotides not matched to a gene: 7. The CDR3 has 14 amino acids. The CDR3: CASSTTGMGTEAFF. DNA of the CDR3: TGTGCCAGCAGCACGACAGGGATGGGCACTGAAGCTTTCTTT.

The CDR3 DNA follows: TGTGCCAGCACTAGCCGGGGCGAGCAGTACTTC. Translating it yields CASTSRGEQYF. V usage is TRBV12-3 or TRBV12-4 and J usage is TRBJ2-7, with D perhaps matching TRBD2 (5 bases). V lost 7 bases to trimming and J lost 6 bases, with 10 bases between them. The CDR3 consists of 11 residues.

The gene calls are TRBV19 and TRBJ1-2, with D perhaps TRBD1 (6 bases). This CDR3 contains 12 residues. Looked up from germline, CDR1 is LNHDA and CDR2 is SQIVND (reference sequence). The V gene lost 7 bases and the J gene lost 3 bases, with 9 bases spanning the gap. CDR3: CASTGADYGYTF. CDR3 in DNA: TGTGCCAGTACAGGGGCGGACTATGGCTACACCTTC.

The chain has TRBV19 and TRBJ2-1; 10 nucleotides match TRBD2. J gave up 2 bases and V 5 bases, and 9 bases lay outside the gene matches. The CDR3 spans 17 residues. Germline CDR1 LNHDA, CDR2 SQIVND (reference sequence). CDR3 residues: CASSPPSSGGPYNEQFF. DNA for the CDR3: TGTGCCAGTAGTCCGCCTTCTAGCGGGGGTCCCTACAATGAGCAGTTCTTC.

V is TRBV12-3 or TRBV12-4 and J is TRBJ2-3; 9 bases align to TRBD2. V trimming: 4 bases; J trimming: 1 base; junction bases outside the gene matches: 6. The CDR3 totals 16 residues. CDR3 sequence (DNA): TGTGCCAGCAGTTCGCCTAGCGGGACTGGCACAGATACGCAGTATTTT. Its translation: CASSSPSGTGTDTQYF.

V is TRBV19 and J is TRBJ2-7; D uncertain. Trimming removed 4 bases from V and 3 bases from J, with 13 bases in between. The CDR3 length is 14 residues. Germline CDR1 LNHDA, CDR2 SQIVND (reference sequence). Here the CDR3 reads CASSTRVDNYEQYF. The CDR3 coding sequence is TGTGCCAGTAGTACAAGGGTCGATAACTACGAGCAGTACTTC.

J is TRBJ2-7 and V is TRBV6-1; D ambiguous. The CDR3 loop spans 17 amino acids. V gave up 7 bases and J gave up 9 bases, with 31 bases separating them. Germline values: CDR1 MNHNS, CDR2 SASEGT. The chain's CDR3 is CASTDHWGTQLKDGQYF. CDR3 coding DNA: TGTGCCAGCACCGATCACTGGGGAACCCAACTTAAGGACGGGCAGTACTTC.

The chain employs TRBV20-1 and TRBJ2-4, with D perhaps TRBD2 (5 bases). This CDR3 region has 13 residues. V dropped 2 bases and J dropped 0 bases, with 5 bases sitting between them. CDR1 is DFQATT and CDR2 is SNEGSKA in the germline V gene (reference sequence). As DNA, the CDR3 is TGCAGTGCTAGACGGGAAGCCAAAAACATTCAGTACTTC. Residues: CSARREAKNIQYF.